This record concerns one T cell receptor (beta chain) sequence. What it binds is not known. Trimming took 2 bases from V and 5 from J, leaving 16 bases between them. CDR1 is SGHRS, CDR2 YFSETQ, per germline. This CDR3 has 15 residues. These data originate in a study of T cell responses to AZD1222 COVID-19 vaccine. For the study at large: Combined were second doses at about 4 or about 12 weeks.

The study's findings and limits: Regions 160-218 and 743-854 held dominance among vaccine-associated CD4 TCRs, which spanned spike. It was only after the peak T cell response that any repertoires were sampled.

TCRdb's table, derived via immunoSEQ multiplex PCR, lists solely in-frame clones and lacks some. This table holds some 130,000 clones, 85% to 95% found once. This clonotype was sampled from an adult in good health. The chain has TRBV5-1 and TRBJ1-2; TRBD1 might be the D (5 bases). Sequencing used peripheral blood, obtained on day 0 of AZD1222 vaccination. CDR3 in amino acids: CASSFLGAGRYGYTF. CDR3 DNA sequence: TGCGCCAGCAGCTTCCTTGGGGCCGGGAGATATGGCTACACCTTC.